The sequence of this TCR beta chain was determined in a study of T cell repertoires in cytomegalovirus infection. For the study at large: CMV infection plus the matching HLA type was flagged by public TCR beta signatures. Study-level points and caveats: The study found HLA-C-restricted CMV-specific TCR beta clonotypes dominating the ex vivo response.

CDR1 is MDHEN, CDR2 SYDVKM, per germline. This CDR3 contains 12 residues. Trimming took off 5 bases at V and 4 bases at J, with 9 bases between the two ends. This clonotype was seen only a few times. Antigen unknown. Using its own MiXCR run on the reads, TCRdb lists one record per CDR3 protein. The repertoire holds about 330,000 distinct CDR3 sequences, approximately 9.5% seen once, with approximately 4.5% in the top ten. The chain combines TRBV28 with TRBJ2-7, with a tentative D call TRBD2 (5 bases). This TCR derives from a human donor in good health (CMV status not recorded). Some clones in this sample may be carry-over from other donors' samples. Sequenced input: PBMCs. For the CDR3, the DNA is TGTGCCAGCAGTGCTAGCTGGTACGAGCAGTACTTC. Translated: CASSASWYEQYF.